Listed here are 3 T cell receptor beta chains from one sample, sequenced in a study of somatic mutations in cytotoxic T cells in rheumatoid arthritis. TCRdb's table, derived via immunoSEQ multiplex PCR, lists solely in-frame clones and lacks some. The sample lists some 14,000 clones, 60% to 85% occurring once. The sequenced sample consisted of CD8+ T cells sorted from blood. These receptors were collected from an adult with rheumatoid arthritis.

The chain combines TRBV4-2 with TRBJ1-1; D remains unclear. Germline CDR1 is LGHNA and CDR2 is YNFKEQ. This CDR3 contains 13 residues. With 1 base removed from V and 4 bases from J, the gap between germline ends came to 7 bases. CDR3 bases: TGTGCCAGCAGCCAAGCCCCATCCACTGAAGCTTTCTTT. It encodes CASSQAPSTEAFF.

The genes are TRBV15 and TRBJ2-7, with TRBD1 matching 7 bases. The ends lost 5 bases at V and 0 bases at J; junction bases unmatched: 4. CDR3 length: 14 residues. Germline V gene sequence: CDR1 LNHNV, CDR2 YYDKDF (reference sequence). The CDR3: CATSLGQASYEQYF. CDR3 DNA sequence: TGTGCCACCAGCCTAGGACAGGCCTCCTACGAGCAGTACTTC.

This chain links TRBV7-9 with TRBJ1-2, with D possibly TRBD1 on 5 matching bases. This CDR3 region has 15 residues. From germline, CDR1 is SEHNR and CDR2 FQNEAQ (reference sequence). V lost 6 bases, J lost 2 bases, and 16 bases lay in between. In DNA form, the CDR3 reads TGTGCCAGCAGGCCGCCGGGACTGAAAAACTATGGCTACACCTTC. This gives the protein CASRPPGLKNYGYTF.